These 29 T cell receptor beta chains were sequenced from one sample in a study of blood T cell repertoires in COVID-19. Generated by immunoSEQ multiplex PCR, the TCRdb table keeps only in-frame clones and is missing some. In the table there are approximately 220,000 clones, under 90% of which are singletons. The sample was PBMCs or T cells enriched from blood (not recorded which). The receptors were sampled from a woman aged 45-65 years who had been exposed to COVID-19.

In its sample, this clone was seen a few times. V usage is TRBV5-4 and J usage is TRBJ2-7; TRBD1 might be the D (6 bases). The CDR3 length is 13 residues. Trimming took 3 bases from V and 8 from J, leaving 15 bases between them. CDR1 SGHNT and CDR2 YYREEE come from the germline V gene (reference sequence). The CDR3 spells CASSSRDTAQQYF. CDR3 DNA sequence: TGTGCCAGCAGCTCCCGGGACACGGCGCAGCAGTACTTC.

This chain connects TRBV2 to TRBJ1-2, with 8 bases lining up with TRBD1. V trimming: 8 bases; J trimming: 8 bases; junction bases outside the gene matches: 4. This CDR3 region has 11 residues. Germline lookup yields CDR1 SNHLY and CDR2 FYNNEI. The CDR3 loop is CASLDRVGYTF. In nucleotides, the CDR3 is TGTGCCAGCCTGGACAGGGTCGGCTACACCTTC.

This clone was picked up a small number of times. The chain combines TRBV11-2 with TRBJ2-1; D not resolved. The V gene's germline CDR1 is SGHAT and CDR2 FQNNGV. The CDR3 spans 16 residues. Trimming left V 3 bases short and J 0 bases short, with 12 bases between. In DNA, the CDR3 is TGTGCCAGCAGCTTGGTGAGGTCTTCCTCCTACAATGAGCAGTTCTTC. Encoded protein: CASSLVRSSSYNEQFF.

The CDR3: CASSRLNTEAFF. The CDR3, as DNA: TGTGCCAGCAGCCGTCTGAACACTGAAGCTTTCTTT. The chain combines TRBV7-9 with TRBJ1-1; D is undetermined. The CDR3 consists of 12 residues. Germline V CDR1 and CDR2: SEHNR, FQNEAQ (reference sequence). V was cut by 5 bases and J by 0 bases, with 4 bases left in between.

The V gene is TRBV9, the J gene TRBJ1-6, with D perhaps matching TRBD1 (5 bases). The CDR3 runs to 15 residues. The germline gives CDR1 SGDLS, CDR2 YYNGEE. Deletions cut 4 bases from V and 8 bases from J, with 16 bases between. This CDR3 is CASSYGHDLDSPLHF. The DNA of the CDR3 is TGTGCCAGCAGCTATGGACATGACCTTGATTCACCCCTCCACTTT. The complete variable domain, with remaining parts taken from reference TRBV9 and TRBJ1-6, reads DSGVTQTPKHLITATGQRVTLRCSPRSGDLSVYWYQQSLDQGLQFLIQYYNGEERAKGNILERFSAQQFPDLHSELNLSSLELGDSALYFCASSYGHDLDSPLHFGNGTRLTVT.

The chain uses TRBV9 and TRBJ1-4, with D hard to call. V was shortened by 0 bases and J by 0 bases, with 6 bases between the two germline ends. CDR3 length: 15 amino acids. Germline CDR1 is SGDLS and CDR2 is YYNGEE. The CDR3 region is CASSVAGATNEKLFF. The CDR3 DNA reads TGTGCCAGCAGCGTAGCCGGGGCAACTAATGAAAAACTGTTTTTT. The variable domain in full, with the rest retrieved from reference TRBV9 and TRBJ1-4, is DSGVTQTPKHLITATGQRVTLRCSPRSGDLSVYWYQQSLDQGLQFLIQYYNGEERAKGNILERFSAQQFPDLHSELNLSSLELGDSALYFCASSVAGATNEKLFFGSGTQLSVL.

V and J are TRBV5-1 and TRBJ2-3; TRBD1 matches 10 bases. Trimming at V came to 0 bases and at J to 2 bases, leaving 3 bases not matched to a gene. The CDR3 runs to 16 residues. CDR1 SGHRS and CDR2 YFSETQ come from the germline V gene. CDR3 sequence: CASSLGGTGATDTQYF. In DNA, the CDR3 is TGCGCCAGCAGCTTGGGAGGGACAGGGGCCACAGATACGCAGTATTTT.

The chain has TRBV18 and TRBJ1-1; 7 bases are a match to TRBD1. V gave up 6 bases and J gave up 3 bases; unmatched junction bases: 1. Germline CDR1 and CDR2: KGHSH and LQKENI. The CDR3 is made up of 12 amino acids. The CDR3 DNA follows: TGTGCCAGCTCCCAGGGGGACACTGAAGCTTTCTTT. It codes for CASSQGDTEAFF.

J is TRBJ2-3 and V is TRBV9; the match to TRBD2 covers 9 bases. Trimming took 4 bases from V and 1 from J; bases not matched to a gene: 19. The length of the CDR3 is 20 residues. The V gene's germline CDR1 is SGDLS and CDR2 YYNGEE. Written as DNA, the CDR3 is TGTGCCAGCAGCTTTACCACTGCGGGACTAGCAAGGGGTGGCACAGATACGCAGTATTTT. Protein sequence: CASSFTTAGLARGGTDTQYF.

The rearrangement links TRBV6-6 to TRBJ2-7; possible D gene TRBD2, 5 bases. The germline V gene encodes CDR1 MNHNY and CDR2 SVGAGI (reference sequence). CDR3 size: 14 residues. V was pared by 2 bases and J by 1 base, with 9 bases between. CDR3: CASSYLGDSYEQYF. The CDR3 DNA reads as TGTGCCAGCAGTTACCTCGGGGATTCCTACGAGCAGTACTTC.

This chain joins TRBV11-2 and TRBJ1-1; TRBD1 agrees at 7 bases. V lost 8 bases, J lost 0 bases, and 9 bases stayed unmatched. This CDR3 has 15 amino acids. The germline gives CDR1 SGHAT, CDR2 FQNNGV. The CDR3 DNA follows: TGTGCCAGCCACCCAGGGGGGAGATTGAACACTGAAGCTTTCTTT. Protein sequence: CASHPGGRLNTEAFF.

V and J are TRBV7-3 and TRBJ2-1; a weak D match, TRBD2 (6 bases). The CDR3 runs 13 residues. V gave up 2 bases and J gave up 7 bases, with 9 bases separating them. Germline CDR1 reads SGHTA; CDR2 reads FQGTGA. For the CDR3, the DNA is TGTGCCAGCAGCTTAGGGAGGCAGAATGAGCAGTTCTTC. Translating it yields CASSLGRQNEQFF.

The V call is TRBV5-6, the J call TRBJ1-1; the D is unclear. The CDR3 extends over 15 amino acids. V dropped 2 bases and J dropped 2 bases, with 13 bases sitting between them. CDR1 is SGHDT, CDR2 YYEEEE, per germline. As DNA, the CDR3 is TGTGCCAGCAGCTTAAGGAGGGTAGGAAACACTGAAGCTTTCTTT. Translating it yields CASSLRRVGNTEAFF. The full variable domain, rest sourced from reference TRBV5-6 and TRBJ1-1, is DAGVTQSPTHLIKTRGQQVTLRCSPKSGHDTVSWYQQALGQGPQFIFQYYEEEERQRGNFPDRFSGHQFPNYSSELNVNALLLGDSALYLCASSLRRVGNTEAFFGQGTRLTVV.

This sequence joins TRBV4-1 and TRBJ2-3; D uncertain. Trimming left V 1 base short and J 0 bases short, with 8 bases between. The CDR3 has 15 residues. Germline CDR1 is MGHRA and CDR2 is YSYEKL. CDR3 sequence (DNA): TGCGCCAGCAGCCAAGGGGCGACAAGCACAGATACGCAGTATTTT. It is translated as CASSQGATSTDTQYF.

The chain recombines TRBV9 with TRBJ2-1; 12 positions match TRBD2. Looked up from germline, CDR1 is SGDLS and CDR2 is YYNGEE. CDR3 length equals 17 residues. After removal of 2 bases from V and 6 bases from J, the junction contained 9 bases not matched to a gene. The CDR3 spells CASSVSSGGALGNEQFF. The CDR3 bases are TGTGCCAGCAGCGTTTCTAGCGGGGGGGCTCTTGGCAATGAGCAGTTCTTC.

The chain combines TRBV5-1 with TRBJ1-2, with D unresolved. This CDR3 has 13 amino acids. Deletions cut 3 bases from V and 4 bases from J, with 10 bases between. The germline V gene has CDR1 SGHRS and CDR2 YFSETQ. CDR3 DNA sequence: TGCGCCAGCAGCTCTCAACCCGGCTATGGCTACACCTTC. It translates to CASSSQPGYGYTF.

The chain recombines TRBV27 with TRBJ1-2; D unresolved. Germline lookup yields CDR1 MNHEY and CDR2 SMNVEV (reference sequence). V was clipped by 3 bases and J by 8 bases, with 16 bases between them. The CDR3 is made up of 14 amino acids. The CDR3 sequence: CASSFSLSPSGYTF. In DNA, the CDR3 is TGTGCCAGCAGTTTTTCCCTCTCTCCCTCGGGCTACACCTTC.

The chain carries TRBV19 and TRBJ2-5; D unclear. Trimming took 3 bases from V and 4 from J, leaving 9 bases between them. This CDR3 comprises 13 residues. Germline loops: CDR1 LNHDA, CDR2 SQIVND (reference sequence). CDR3 sequence (DNA): TGTGCCAGTAGTATCGTGCCGGGAGAGACCCAGTACTTC. Translated: CASSIVPGETQYF.

This sequence joins TRBV28 and TRBJ1-4; 10 bases match TRBD1. This CDR3 region has 16 residues. Trimming took 8 bases from V and 7 from J; bases not matched to a gene: 13. CDR1 MDHEN and CDR2 SYDVKM come from the germline V gene. The CDR3 protein is CASSAAGTGVREKLFF. DNA of the CDR3: TGTGCCAGCTCAGCTGCCGGGACAGGGGTCCGTGAAAAACTGTTTTTT.

The chain carries TRBV4-3 and TRBJ2-7; 7 bases align to TRBD2. After removal of 4 bases from V and 1 base from J, the junction contained 7 bases not matched to a gene. This CDR3 has 15 amino acids. Germline CDR1 and CDR2: LGHNA and YSLEER. CDR3 region: CASSPSLAVSYEQYF. The CDR3 DNA reads TGCGCCAGCAGCCCAAGCCTAGCGGTTTCCTACGAGCAGTACTTC.

V and J are TRBV5-1 and TRBJ1-1, with D maybe TRBD1 (5 bases). The CDR3 is 13 amino acids. The germline V and J ends were trimmed by 4 bases and 0 bases, with 7 bases remaining between them. CDR1 and CDR2 from the germline V gene are SGHRS and YFSETQ. DNA of the CDR3: TGCGCCAGCAGCACGACAGTGAACACTGAAGCTTTCTTT. It codes for CASSTTVNTEAFF.

This clone turned up a few times. V gene TRBV30 combines with J gene TRBJ2-3; D may be TRBD1 (6 bases). The CDR3 consists of 15 residues. V was shortened by 7 bases and J by 2 bases, with 19 bases between the two germline ends. The germline CDR1 and CDR2 sequences are GTSNPN and SVGIG (reference sequence). CDR3 nucleotide sequence: TGTGCCTTTGGAACAGGGACACTATCCACAGATACGCAGTATTTT. Translation: CAFGTGTLSTDTQYF.

The chain couples TRBV25-1 to TRBJ1-2; D remains unclear. The CDR3 has 14 amino acids. Deletions cut 5 bases from V and 2 bases from J, with 12 bases between. CDR1 is MGHDK, CDR2 SYGVNS, per germline. CDR3 region: CASSRREGNYGYTF. In DNA form, the CDR3 reads TGTGCCAGCAGTCGAAGGGAGGGAAACTATGGCTACACCTTC.

The chain joins TRBV15 to TRBJ2-7, with TRBD2 matching over 8 bases. J gave up 3 bases and V 0 bases, and 4 bases lay outside the gene matches. This CDR3 region has 15 residues. The germline CDR1 and CDR2 sequences are LNHNV and YYDKDF (reference sequence). The CDR3 DNA reads as TGTGCCACCAGCAGAGAAGCGGGGGCCAGCTACGAGCAGTACTTC. Translating it yields CATSREAGASYEQYF.

This clone was seen once. This chain uses TRBV13 with TRBJ2-7; a possible D gene is TRBD2 (5 bases). Trimming took off 5 bases at V and 6 bases at J, with 17 bases between the two ends. Germline V lookup: CDR1 PRHDT, CDR2 FYEKMQ (reference sequence). This CDR3 contains 14 residues. The DNA for the CDR3 is TGTGCCAGCAGCCTTACCGAGGGCGGGTCCGAGCAGTACTTC. Amino acids: CASSLTEGGSEQYF.

The chain employs TRBV19 and TRBJ1-5; 10 bases align to TRBD1. The CDR3 is 15 amino acids. After removal of 8 bases from V and 5 bases from J, the junction contained 9 bases not matched to a gene. The germline CDR1 and CDR2 sequences are LNHDA and SQIVND (reference sequence). CDR3 sequence reads: CASPWDRGLHQPQHF. As DNA, the CDR3 is TGTGCCAGTCCCTGGGACAGGGGTCTTCATCAGCCCCAGCATTTT.

This rearrangement joins TRBV11-2 to TRBJ2-5, with 8 nucleotides matching TRBD2. The CDR3 has 18 residues. The trim removed 5 bases at V and 2 bases at J, leaving 16 bases unmatched. Germline V gene data show CDR1 as SGHAT and CDR2 as FQNNGV. This CDR3 reads CASSPGGALRWRQETQYF. DNA of the CDR3: TGTGCCAGCAGCCCGGGGGGGGCCCTCCGGTGGAGGCAAGAGACCCAGTACTTC.

This chain joins TRBV29-1 and TRBJ1-1, with TRBD1 identical over 9 bases. The trim removed 6 bases at V and 11 bases at J, leaving 10 bases unmatched. The CDR3 covers 12 residues. Germline-derived CDR1 and CDR2 are SQVTM and ANQGSEA. The CDR3 DNA follows: TGCAGCGTCACCGGGACAGGGACGAGTGCTTTCTTT. This encodes CSVTGTGTSAFF.

The J gene is TRBJ1-4, the V gene TRBV19, with TRBD1 matching 7 bases. Germline V gives CDR1 LNHDA, CDR2 SQIVND (reference sequence). This CDR3 region has 14 residues. The ends lost 4 bases at V and 6 bases at J; junction bases unmatched: 5. The CDR3 loop is CASSRGQSYEKLFF. The CDR3 nucleotides are TGTGCCAGTAGTAGGGGACAGTCCTATGAAAAACTGTTTTTT.